Below are 26 T cell receptor beta chains sequenced from a single sample in a study of blood T cell repertoires in COVID-19. Assay used: immunoSEQ multiplex PCR; TCRdb lists only in-frame clones, some missing. The table includes about 350,000 clones, approximately 89% detected once. Source material: peripheral blood. The source is a woman aged 55-70 years with COVID-19, enrolled during active disease.

This chain links TRBV11-2 with TRBJ2-5; TRBD2 agrees at 7 bases. Germline trimming cut 5 bases from V and 2 bases from J; bases unmatched to any gene: 8. CDR1 is SGHAT and CDR2 is FQNNGV in the germline V gene. The CDR3 runs 15 residues. The CDR3 is CASSRFWTRQETQYF. CDR3 nucleotides: TGTGCCAGCAGCCGATTTTGGACTAGACAAGAGACCCAGTACTTC.

In regard to this clone: Other DNA sequences in the sample encode the same CDR3. The chain has TRBV6-5 and TRBJ1-2; a possible D gene is TRBD1 (5 bases). This CDR3 region has 15 residues. V gave up 0 bases and J gave up 5 bases, with 13 bases separating them. Per the germline V gene, CDR1 is MNHEY and CDR2 is SVGAGI. The CDR3 loop reads CASSYSTQGGYGYTF. For the CDR3, the DNA is TGTGCCAGCAGTTACTCGACCCAGGGAGGTTATGGCTACACCTTC.

This clone was counted only a few times. The chain recombines TRBV20-1 with TRBJ1-5; 7 bases are a match to TRBD1. In germline, CDR1 is DFQATT, CDR2 SNEGSKA (reference sequence). This CDR3 contains 15 residues. With V trimmed by 3 bases and J by 1 base, 6 bases remained unmatched. The CDR3 protein is CSASPGQRSNQPQHF. The CDR3, as DNA: TGCAGTGCTAGTCCGGGACAGAGAAGCAATCAGCCCCAGCATTTT.

The chain links TRBV20-1 to TRBJ1-2; D remains unclear. Per germline, CDR1 DFQATT and CDR2 SNEGSKA (reference sequence). The CDR3 loop spans 11 amino acids. Between the trimmed V and J ends, which lost 7 bases and 1 base, there was a span of 7 bases. The CDR3 is CSVAVNYGYTF. CDR3 nucleotide sequence: TGCAGTGTCGCGGTTAACTATGGCTACACCTTC.

This sequence joins TRBV7-2 and TRBJ1-2; TRBD1 is a possible D gene (6 bases). The length of the CDR3 is 14 residues. CDR1 is SGHTA, CDR2 FQGNSA, per germline. V was pared by 0 bases and J by 7 bases, with 12 bases between. CDR3 amino acids: CASSLAGGAGGYTF. The CDR3 nucleotides read TGTGCCAGCAGCTTAGCAGGGGGGGCTGGTGGCTACACCTTC. Using reference TRBV7-2 and TRBJ1-2 for the parts outside the CDR3, the full variable domain is GAGVSQSPSNKVTEKGKDVELRCDPISGHTALYWYRQSLGQGLEFLIYFQGNSAPDKSGLPSDRFSAERTGGSVSTLTIQRTQQEDSAVYLCASSLAGGAGGYTFGSGTRLTVV.

The chain carries TRBV5-1 and TRBJ2-3, with 9 nucleotides matching TRBD2. Trimming removed 3 bases from V and 5 bases from J; junction bases left unmatched: 7. This CDR3 comprises 15 residues. The germline V gene has CDR1 SGHRS and CDR2 YFSETQ. The CDR3 DNA sequence: TGCGCCAGCAGCTCCATAGCGGGGGCAGGAGATACGCAGTATTTT. It specifies CASSSIAGAGDTQYF. Full variable domain (rest looked up from reference TRBV5-1 and TRBJ2-3): KAGVTQTPRYLIKTRGQQVTLSCSPISGHRSVSWYQQTPGQGLQFLFEYFSETQRNKGNFPGRFSGRQFSNSRSEMNVSTLELGDSALYLCASSSIAGAGDTQYFGPGTRLTVL.

The V gene is TRBV28, the J gene TRBJ2-3, with 7 positions matching TRBD2. The CDR3 runs to 14 residues. The V gene end was trimmed by 9 bases and the J gene end by 2 bases; junction bases not matched to a gene: 8. In germline, CDR1 is MDHEN, CDR2 SYDVKM. This CDR3 is CASGGRGLTDTQYF. In nucleotides, the CDR3 is TGTGCCAGTGGGGGGAGGGGACTCACAGATACGCAGTATTTT.

V gene TRBV29-1 combines with J gene TRBJ2-1, with D possibly TRBD2 on 6 matching bases. From germline, CDR1 is SQVTM and CDR2 ANQGSEA. The V and J ends lost 6 bases and 13 bases respectively, with 16 bases between them. The CDR3 sequence is 11 residues long. In DNA, the CDR3 is TGCAGCGTAGGGGACTTTGGTCCTCAGTTCTTC. Translation gives CSVGDFGPQFF.

The chain combines TRBV5-1 with TRBJ1-5; 11 bases are shared with TRBD1. The CDR3 extends over 17 amino acids. The V gene's germline CDR1 is SGHRS and CDR2 YFSETQ. The V gene end was trimmed by 0 bases and the J gene end by 0 bases; junction bases not matched to a gene: 2. This chain's CDR3 is CASSLADRGHSNQPQHF. The CDR3 coding sequence is TGCGCCAGCAGCTTGGCGGACAGGGGGCATAGCAATCAGCCCCAGCATTTT.

The gene calls are TRBV5-1 and TRBJ1-2; 7 bases agree with TRBD1. Germline values: CDR1 SGHRS, CDR2 YFSETQ. The length of the CDR3 is 14 residues. J gave up 8 bases and V 4 bases, and 11 bases lay outside the gene matches. For the CDR3, the DNA is TGCGCCAGCAGCCCGGCGGACAGGACAGACGGCTACACCTTC. Amino acids: CASSPADRTDGYTF.

The V call is TRBV14, the J call TRBJ1-5; perhaps TRBD1 as D (6 bases). The germline CDR1 and CDR2 sequences are SGHDN and FVKESK. CDR3 size: 20 residues. Trimming shortened V by 4 bases and J by 0 bases, and 25 bases separated the two germline ends. CDR3 coding DNA: TGTGCCAGCAGCCGACCCCGGGACACGACGCGTTTGCATAGCAATCAGCCCCAGCATTTT. It translates to CASSRPRDTTRLHSNQPQHF.

J is TRBJ2-7 and V is TRBV6-5, with D perhaps TRBD2 (5 bases). CDR3 length: 15 residues. Trimming cost V 6 bases and J 0 bases, with 15 bases left between them. Germline CDR1 and CDR2: MNHEY and SVGAGI. The CDR3 region has the DNA TGTGCCAGCAGATATAGTCTCGGAGGCTCCTACGAGCAGTACTTC. Residues: CASRYSLGGSYEQYF.

The genes are TRBV7-2 and TRBJ1-3; maybe TRBD1 (6 bases). V was clipped by 3 bases and J by 4 bases, with 13 bases between them. Per the germline V gene, CDR1 is SGHTA and CDR2 is FQGNSA. The CDR3 consists of 15 residues. Here the CDR3 reads CASSFTGLGGNTIYF. The CDR3 nucleotides read TGTGCCAGCAGCTTTACAGGGTTGGGGGGAAACACCATATATTTT.

The chain combines TRBV5-5 with TRBJ2-7, with D possibly matching TRBD1 (5 bases). Trimming removed 7 bases at V and 0 bases at J, with 14 bases between. The CDR3 consists of 14 residues. Germline CDR1 SGHKS, CDR2 YYEKEE (reference sequence). The CDR3 here is CASQLGHLSYEQYF. CDR3 nucleotide sequence: TGTGCCAGCCAGCTGGGGCACCTCTCCTACGAGCAGTACTTC.

The rearrangement joins TRBV3-1 (or the pseudogene TRBV3-2) to TRBJ1-2; unclear D gene. This CDR3 has 13 amino acids. Germline V lookup: CDR1 LGHDT, CDR2 YNNKEL (reference sequence). V shed 3 bases and J shed 5 bases, with 10 bases lying between them. The CDR3 DNA follows: TGTGCCAGCAGCCATGGCTCGGGATATGGCTACACCTTC. Encoded protein: CASSHGSGYGYTF.

CDR3 in DNA: TGTGCCAGCTCACCGGGACAGCCTCGGGGAGAGACCCAGTACTTC. Its protein is CASSPGQPRGETQYF. The chain is built from TRBV18 and TRBJ2-5, with TRBD1 matching 7 bases. The CDR3 spans 15 residues. The V gene's germline CDR1 is KGHSH and CDR2 LQKENI. Trimming cost V 3 bases and J 4 bases; bases outside gene matches: 8.

This clone came up a few times. Other DNA sequences in the sample encode the same CDR3. The chain carries TRBV11-3 and TRBJ1-1; D not resolved. Trimming took off 6 bases at V and 3 bases at J, with 11 bases between the two ends. Looked up from germline, CDR1 is SGHNT and CDR2 is YENEEA. The CDR3 spans 13 residues. CDR3 coding DNA: TGTGCCAGCAGTTTAACGCGGTACACTGAAGCTTTCTTT. Protein: CASSLTRYTEAFF.

The V call is TRBV28, the J call TRBJ2-3; D possibly corresponds to TRBD2 (6 bases). V lost 4 bases and J 1 base, leaving 18 bases between the germline ends. CDR3 length: 17 residues. CDR1 is MDHEN and CDR2 is SYDVKM in the germline V gene. CDR3 region: CASSSPRLEEGTDTQYF. The CDR3, as DNA: TGTGCCAGCAGTTCCCCCCGACTAGAAGAGGGCACAGATACGCAGTATTTT.

The chain has TRBV6-5 and TRBJ2-2; 12 bases line up with TRBD2. The J segment lost 5 bases and the V segment lost 2 bases, leaving 0 bases of the junction unmatched. This CDR3 is built from 15 residues. Per germline, CDR1 MNHEY and CDR2 SVGAGI. CDR3 protein: CASSYLAGGTGELFF. The CDR3 DNA follows: TGTGCCAGCAGTTACCTAGCGGGGGGGACCGGGGAGCTGTTTTTT.

The gene calls are TRBV29-1 and TRBJ2-1; 11 bases map to TRBD2. V was pared by 8 bases and J by 2 bases, with 14 bases of the junction left unmatched. The CDR3 extends over 17 amino acids. The V gene's germline CDR1 is SQVTM and CDR2 ANQGSEA. The CDR3 DNA follows: TGCAGCATAGCGGGGGGGCCGAAGCCCGGGGCCTACAATGAGCAGTTCTTC. Translation gives CSIAGGPKPGAYNEQFF.

The V call is TRBV11-3, the J call TRBJ1-5, with unresolved D. Germline assignment: CDR1 SGHNT and CDR2 YENEEA. The CDR3 sequence is 16 residues long. Trimming left V 5 bases short and J 6 bases short, with 20 bases between. The CDR3 DNA sequence: TGTGCCAGCAGCCCGAGTCACACCCCAACTACTCAGCCCCAGCATTTT. It translates to CASSPSHTPTTQPQHF.

This rearrangement joins TRBV11-2 to TRBJ2-7; weak D call: TRBD1 (7 bases). CDR1 is SGHAT and CDR2 is FQNNGV in the germline V gene. V was trimmed by 7 bases and J by 3 bases, leaving 19 bases between them. This CDR3 has 15 amino acids. The CDR3 DNA follows: TGTGCCAGCACTTCGCAGGGGGGCGGAGTCTACGAGCAGTACTTC. It is translated as CASTSQGGGVYEQYF.

The genes are TRBV11-2 and TRBJ1-2, with D hard to call. CDR3 length equals 13 residues. V was clipped by 0 bases and J by 6 bases, with 8 bases between them. The germline gives CDR1 SGHAT, CDR2 FQNNGV. This CDR3 is CASSLEGINGYTF. The DNA of the CDR3 is TGTGCCAGCAGCTTAGAGGGCATCAATGGCTACACCTTC.

This clone has just one count. This chain uses TRBV7-2 with TRBJ1-1; D possibly corresponds to TRBD1 (5 bases). This CDR3 contains 14 residues. V was shortened by 5 bases and J by 1 base, with 11 bases between the two germline ends. Germline CDR1 SGHTA, CDR2 FQGNSA. CDR3 amino acids: CASSPNRWNTEAFF. The CDR3 DNA follows: TGTGCCAGCAGCCCCAACAGGTGGAACACTGAAGCTTTCTTT.

The genes are TRBV19 and TRBJ1-1; D is possibly TRBD1 (5 bases). The CDR3 is made up of 13 amino acids. Trimming removed 3 bases from V and 7 bases from J, with 12 bases in between. CDR1 is LNHDA, CDR2 SQIVND, per germline (reference sequence). CDR3 DNA sequence: TGTGCCAGTAGTATCGCGGGAACAGGTGAAGCTTTCTTT. Encoded protein: CASSIAGTGEAFF.

CDR3 region: CASSLDRGTADTQYF. In nucleotides, the CDR3 is TGCGCCAGCAGCTTGGATCGGGGAACCGCAGATACGCAGTATTTT. This chain connects TRBV5-1 to TRBJ2-3; D possibly corresponds to TRBD2 (5 bases). There are 15 residues in the CDR3. V shed 0 bases and J shed 4 bases, with 12 bases lying between them. Germline assignment: CDR1 SGHRS and CDR2 YFSETQ.